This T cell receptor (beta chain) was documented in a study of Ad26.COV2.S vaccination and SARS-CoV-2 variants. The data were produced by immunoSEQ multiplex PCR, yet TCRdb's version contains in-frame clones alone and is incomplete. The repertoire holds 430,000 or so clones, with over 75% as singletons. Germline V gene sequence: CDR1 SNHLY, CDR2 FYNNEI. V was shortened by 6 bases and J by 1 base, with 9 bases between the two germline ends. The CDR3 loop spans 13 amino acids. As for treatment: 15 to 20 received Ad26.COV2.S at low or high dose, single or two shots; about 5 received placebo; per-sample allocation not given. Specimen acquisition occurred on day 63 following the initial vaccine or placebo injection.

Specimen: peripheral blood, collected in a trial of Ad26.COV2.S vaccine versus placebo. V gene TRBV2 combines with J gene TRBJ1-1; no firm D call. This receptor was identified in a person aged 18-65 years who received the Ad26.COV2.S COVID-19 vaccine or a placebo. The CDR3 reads CASSRTSNTEAFF. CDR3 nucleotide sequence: TGTGCCAGCAGCCGGACTTCGAACACTGAAGCTTTCTTT.